The T cell receptor (beta chain) described here comes from a study of blood T cell repertoires in COVID-19. CDR1 SNHLY and CDR2 FYNNEI come from the germline V gene. This CDR3 has 15 residues. V lost 3 bases, J lost 10 bases, and 7 bases stayed unmatched. Sequenced by immunoSEQ multiplex PCR; TCRdb stores in-frame clones only, minus some. The table records about 330,000 clones, 87% of them present only once. The rearrangement joins TRBV2 to TRBJ2-1; TRBD2 agrees at 12 bases. This clonotype was sampled from a woman in her twenties or thirties who had recovered from COVID-19. The sequenced sample consisted of PBMCs or T cells enriched from blood (not recorded which). This CDR3 is CASSDLAGGLGEQFF. The DNA of the CDR3 is TGTGCCAGCAGTGATCTAGCGGGGGGGCTAGGCGAGCAGTTCTTC. Full variable domain (outside the CDR3, taken from reference TRBV2 and TRBJ2-1): EPEVTQTPSHQVTQMGQEVILRCVPISNHLYFYWYRQILGQKVEFLVSFYNNEISEKSEIFDDQFSVERPDGSNFTLKIRSTKLEDSAMYFCASSDLAGGLGEQFFGPGTRLTVL.